The next 18 T cell receptor beta chains were all read from a single sample in a study of T cell responses to AZD1222 COVID-19 vaccine (dated by TCRdb to the early 2020s). Libraries came from the immunoSEQ multiplex PCR assay. What TCRdb holds here is the immuneACCESS table cut down to in-frame rearrangements. Part of the clones is not present; checked against another copy, under half of the missing clones reflect an unresolved V gene, and the others are unexplained. This sample comprises about 75,000 clones, approximately 90% of them detected only once. The ten largest clones represent 8% to 10% of the sample. The label giving this sample's time point can be read as: about 28 days (+/-7) after the second vaccine dose. This specimen's treatment or condition label, per the study, means: meningococcal conjugate vaccine given as trial control. The source material was peripheral blood, sampled 28 days after the second dose of the MenACWY control vaccine. The receptors stem from an adult who received the MenACWY meningococcal vaccine as a control.

DNA of the CDR3: TGTGCCAGCAGCTCCCGTGGGGGATACGAGCAGTACTTC. This translates into CASSSRGGYEQYF. V is TRBV7-9 and J is TRBJ2-7, with D possibly being TRBD1 or TRBD2 (5 bases each). Germline V CDR1 and CDR2: SEHNR, FQNEAQ (reference sequence). The CDR3 sequence is 13 residues long. V dropped 4 bases and J dropped 4 bases, with 11 bases sitting between them.

CDR3 residues: CASSRTGGHQPQHF. The CDR3 bases are TGTGCCAGCAGCCGAACAGGCGGCCATCAGCCCCAGCATTTT. The rearrangement links TRBV14 to TRBJ1-5; maybe TRBD1 (5 bases). This CDR3 spans 14 amino acids. The V end was cut by 4 bases, the J end by 5 bases, with 12 bases between. Germline CDR1 and CDR2: SGHDN and FVKESK.

The chain uses TRBV11-3 and TRBJ2-1; TRBD1 matches 7 bases. The germline gives CDR1 SGHNT, CDR2 YENEEA. CDR3 length: 14 amino acids. J gave up 3 bases and V 3 bases, and 2 bases lay outside the gene matches. The CDR3 DNA follows: TGTGCCAGCAGCTTTCGGGACAGCTACAATGAGCAGTTCTTC. Amino acids: CASSFRDSYNEQFF.

V gene TRBV6-5 combines with J gene TRBJ1-2; D not certain. Per the germline V gene, CDR1 is MNHEY and CDR2 is SVGAGI. There are 12 residues in the CDR3. The V and J ends lost 6 bases and 8 bases respectively, with 13 bases between them. CDR3 DNA sequence: TGTGCCAGCAGCCAACTTGGTGTCGGCTACACCTTC. It specifies CASSQLGVGYTF.

J is TRBJ1-1 and V is TRBV6-2 or TRBV6-3; D unclear. There are 13 residues in the CDR3. Trimming took 3 bases from V and 6 from J, leaving 11 bases between them. Germline CDR1 and CDR2: MNHEY and SVGEGT. The CDR3 DNA is TGTGCCAGCAGTTATAGGGCTAACGCTGAAGCTTTCTTT. It encodes CASSYRANAEAFF.

The chain couples TRBV18 to TRBJ1-3; 8 positions agree with TRBD1. CDR3 length equals 15 residues. The J segment lost 4 bases and the V segment lost 2 bases, leaving 4 bases of the junction unmatched. Germline CDR1 KGHSH, CDR2 LQKENI. The CDR3 here is CASSPNRGTGNTIYF. The CDR3 nucleotides read TGTGCCAGCTCACCAAACAGGGGGACAGGAAACACCATATATTTT.

A single count supports this clone. The chain joins TRBV18 to TRBJ2-5; 9 nucleotides match TRBD1. The CDR3 consists of 15 residues. From germline, CDR1 is KGHSH and CDR2 LQKENI. The J segment lost 3 bases and the V segment lost 6 bases, leaving 8 bases of the junction unmatched. The DNA for the CDR3 is TGTGCCAGCTCCCCGGACAGGGGCGGGGAAGAGACCCAGTACTTC. The encoded protein is CASSPDRGGEETQYF.

This clone was counted only a few times. The chain carries TRBV4-3 and TRBJ2-1, with D hard to call. The CDR3 extends over 15 amino acids. V lost 0 bases, J lost 2 bases, and 8 bases lay in between. Germline CDR1 LGHNA, CDR2 YSLEER. DNA for the CDR3: TGCGCCAGCAGCCAAGACACGGCAGCCTACAATGAGCAGTTCTTC. It specifies CASSQDTAAYNEQFF.

This rearrangement joins TRBV27 to TRBJ2-7, with 9 bases matching TRBD2. CDR1 is MNHEY and CDR2 is SMNVEV in the germline V gene (reference sequence). This CDR3 comprises 15 residues. The V and J ends lost 5 bases and 1 base, in that order; junction bases with no gene match: 6. CDR3 nucleotide sequence: TGTGCCAGCAGTAAACCTAGCGGGGATTCCTACGAGCAGTACTTC. Its protein product is CASSKPSGDSYEQYF.

The V gene is TRBV6-5, the J gene TRBJ1-1; D is uncertain. V shed 0 bases and J shed 4 bases, with 9 bases lying between them. Germline CDR1 is MNHEY and CDR2 is SVGAGI. The CDR3 has 14 amino acids. The CDR3 protein is CASSYSATVTEAFF. The CDR3 nucleotides are TGTGCCAGCAGTTACTCGGCCACAGTCACTGAAGCTTTCTTT.

This chain connects TRBV5-5 to TRBJ2-7, with D uncertain. Germline CDR1 reads SGHKS; CDR2 reads YYEKEE (reference sequence). The CDR3 length is 15 residues. V lost 0 bases to trimming and J lost 4 bases, with 14 bases between them. As DNA, the CDR3 is TGTGCCAGCAGCTTGGGGCCAGCCTCCCGGTACGAGCAGTACTTC. This sequence encodes CASSLGPASRYEQYF.

This clone was counted only a few times. The chain couples TRBV14 to TRBJ2-1; D remains unclear. The V end was cut by 1 base, the J end by 8 bases, with 9 bases between. Germline V gene sequence: CDR1 SGHDN, CDR2 FVKESK. This CDR3 spans 13 amino acids. Here the CDR3 DNA reads TGTGCCAGCAGCCAAGGAGTAGTCCATGAGCAGTTCTTC. The encoded protein is CASSQGVVHEQFF.

On this clone itself: Germline is not matched at one junction end, which may reflect a read error. This chain joins TRBV7-9 and TRBJ1-2; a possible D gene is TRBD1 (5 bases). The CDR3 totals 10 residues. From germline, CDR1 is SEHNR and CDR2 FQNEAQ (reference sequence). The CDR3 DNA is TGTGCCAGCAGTCCCGGGACGGAAGACTTC. Protein: CASSPGTEDF.

This sequence joins TRBV27 and TRBJ2-5, with D tentatively TRBD1 (6 bases). This CDR3 is 15 amino acids long. V was trimmed by 3 bases and J by 2 bases, leaving 13 bases between them. Germline assignment: CDR1 MNHEY and CDR2 SMNVEV (reference sequence). As DNA, the CDR3 is TGTGCCAGCAGTTTCTTCGACAGGAATCAAGAGACCCAGTACTTC. Its translation: CASSFFDRNQETQYF.

The chain recombines TRBV6-5 with TRBJ2-3, with a tentative D call TRBD2 (6 bases). V was cut by 5 bases and J by 2 bases, with 14 bases left in between. The germline V gene encodes CDR1 MNHEY and CDR2 SVGAGI. The CDR3 is made up of 15 amino acids. The chain's CDR3 is CASSPLASITDTQYF. CDR3 DNA: TGTGCCAGCAGTCCCCTAGCGAGTATCACAGATACGCAGTATTTT.

The genes are TRBV6-5 and TRBJ1-2, with TRBD1 matching over 12 bases. With 6 bases clipped from V and 6 bases from J, the junction kept 5 bases outside the gene matches. The CDR3 consists of 14 residues. In germline, CDR1 is MNHEY, CDR2 SVGAGI. Here the CDR3 DNA reads TGTGCCAGCAGCCCGGGACAGGGGGCAAATGGCTACACCTTC. Its translation: CASSPGQGANGYTF.

The chain employs TRBV5-1 and TRBJ2-5; maybe TRBD2 (5 bases). Per germline, CDR1 SGHRS and CDR2 YFSETQ. V gave up 2 bases and J gave up 5 bases, with 16 bases separating them. The CDR3 consists of 15 residues. The CDR3 spells CASSFIGSPGETQYF. The CDR3 DNA reads as TGCGCCAGCAGCTTTATAGGGAGTCCCGGGGAGACCCAGTACTTC.

The chain is built from TRBV7-2 and TRBJ2-3, with TRBD1 matching 9 bases. This CDR3 has 15 amino acids. Germline assignment: CDR1 SGHTA and CDR2 FQGNSA. With V trimmed by 2 bases and J by 4 bases, 4 bases remained unmatched. CDR3 amino acids: CASSLMTGGADTQYF. The CDR3 DNA sequence: TGTGCCAGCAGCTTAATGACAGGGGGGGCAGATACGCAGTATTTT.